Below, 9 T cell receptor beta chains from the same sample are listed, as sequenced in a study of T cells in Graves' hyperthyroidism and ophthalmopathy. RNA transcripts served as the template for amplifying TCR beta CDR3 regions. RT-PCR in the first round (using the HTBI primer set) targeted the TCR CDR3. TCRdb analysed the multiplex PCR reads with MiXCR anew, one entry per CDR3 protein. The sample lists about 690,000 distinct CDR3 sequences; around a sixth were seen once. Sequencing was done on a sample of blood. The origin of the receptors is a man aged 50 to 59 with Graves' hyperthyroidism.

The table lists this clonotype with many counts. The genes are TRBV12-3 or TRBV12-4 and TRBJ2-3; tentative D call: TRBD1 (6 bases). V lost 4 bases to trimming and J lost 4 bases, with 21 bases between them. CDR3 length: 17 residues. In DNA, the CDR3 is TGTGCCAGCAGTTCCGCCGACAGGCTCCCGCAGGCAGATACGCAGTATTTT. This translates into CASSSADRLPQADTQYF.

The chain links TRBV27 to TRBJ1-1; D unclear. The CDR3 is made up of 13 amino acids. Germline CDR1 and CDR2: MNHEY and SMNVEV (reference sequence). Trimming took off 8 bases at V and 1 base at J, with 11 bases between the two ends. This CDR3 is CASLSRPNTEAFF. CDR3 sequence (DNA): TGTGCCAGCCTCTCAAGACCGAACACTGAAGCTTTCTTT.

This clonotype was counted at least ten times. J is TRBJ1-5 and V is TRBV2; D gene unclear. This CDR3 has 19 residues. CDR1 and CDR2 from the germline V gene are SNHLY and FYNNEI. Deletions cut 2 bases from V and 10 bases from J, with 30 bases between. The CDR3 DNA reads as TGTGCCAGCAGTGAATTAGGGTGGGCGGCCCCGATTCATCTTTATCCCCAGCATTTT. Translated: CASSELGWAAPIHLYPQHF.

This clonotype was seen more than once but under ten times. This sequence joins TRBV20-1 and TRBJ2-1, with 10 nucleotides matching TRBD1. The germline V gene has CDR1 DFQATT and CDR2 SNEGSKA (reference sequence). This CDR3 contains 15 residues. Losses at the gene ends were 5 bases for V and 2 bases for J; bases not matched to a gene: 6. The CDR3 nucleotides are TGCAGTGCTTCACCCGGGACAGGGGCCTACAATGAGCAGTTCTTC. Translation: CSASPGTGAYNEQFF.

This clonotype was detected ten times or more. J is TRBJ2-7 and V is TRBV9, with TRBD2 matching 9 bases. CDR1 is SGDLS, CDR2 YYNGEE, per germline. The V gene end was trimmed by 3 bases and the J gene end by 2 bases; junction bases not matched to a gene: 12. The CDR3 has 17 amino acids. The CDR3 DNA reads TGTGCCAGCAGCGCGCACCTCTCAGCGGGAGGCACCTACGAGCAGTACTTC. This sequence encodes CASSAHLSAGGTYEQYF. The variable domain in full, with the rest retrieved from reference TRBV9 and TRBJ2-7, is DSGVTQTPKHLITATGQRVTLRCSPRSGDLSVYWYQQSLDQGLQFLIQYYNGEERAKGNILERFSAQQFPDLHSELNLSSLELGDSALYFCASSAHLSAGGTYEQYFGPGTRLTVT.

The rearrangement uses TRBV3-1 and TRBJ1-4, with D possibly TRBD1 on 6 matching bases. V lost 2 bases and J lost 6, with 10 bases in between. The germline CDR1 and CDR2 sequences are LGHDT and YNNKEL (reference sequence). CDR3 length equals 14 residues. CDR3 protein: CASSQRGEYEKLFF. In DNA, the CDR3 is TGTGCCAGCAGCCAAAGGGGGGAGTATGAAAAACTGTTTTTT.

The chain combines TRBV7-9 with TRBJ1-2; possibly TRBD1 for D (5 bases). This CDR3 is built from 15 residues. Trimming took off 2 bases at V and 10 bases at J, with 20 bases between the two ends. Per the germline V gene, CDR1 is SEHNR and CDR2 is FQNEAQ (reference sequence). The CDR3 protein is CASSLRAGNRDHYTF. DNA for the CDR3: TGTGCCAGCAGCTTAAGAGCAGGGAACCGCGATCACTACACCTTC. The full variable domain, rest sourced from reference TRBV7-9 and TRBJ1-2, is DTGVSQNPRHKITKRGQNVTFRCDPISEHNRLYWYRQTLGQGPEFLTYFQNEAQLEKSRLLSDRFSAERPKGSFSTLEIQRTEQGDSAMYLCASSLRAGNRDHYTFGSGTRLTVV.

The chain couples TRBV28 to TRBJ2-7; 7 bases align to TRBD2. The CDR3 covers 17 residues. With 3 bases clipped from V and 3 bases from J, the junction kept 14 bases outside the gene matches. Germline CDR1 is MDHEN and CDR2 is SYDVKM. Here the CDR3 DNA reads TGTGCCAGCAGTTTGGGGGGTGGGGGGGATCTCTACTACGAGCAGTACTTC. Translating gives CASSLGGGGDLYYEQYF.

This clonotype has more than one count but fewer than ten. The CDR3 DNA reads as TGTGCCAGCAGGATACTGACAGGCGAGCAGTACTTC. This codes for CASRILTGEQYF. This chain joins TRBV28 and TRBJ2-7; tentative D call: TRBD1 (6 bases). This CDR3 spans 12 amino acids. V was cut by 6 bases and J by 6 bases, with 12 bases left in between. The germline V gene encodes CDR1 MDHEN and CDR2 SYDVKM. The entire variable domain, with the rest obtained from reference TRBV28 and TRBJ2-7, is as follows: DVKVTQSSRYLVKRTGEKVFLECVQDMDHENMFWYRQDPGLGLRLIYFSYDVKMKEKGDIPEGYSVSREKKERFSLILESASTNQTSMYLCASRILTGEQYFGPGTRLTVT.